These T cell receptor beta chains were read from a single sample in a study of a mutant IDH1 vaccine in newly diagnosed glioma. Some clones are missing from TCRdb's copy, which holds only in-frame ones; the method was immunoSEQ multiplex PCR. Of around 32,000 clones in the sample, approximately 78% were seen once. No antigen has been assigned to these receptors. Here the sequenced sample was PBMCs, taken from a glioma patient whose treatment included an IDH1 peptide vaccine. The receptors originated from a woman under 30 with glioma. Both conserved end residues are part of each CDR3. The order of the fields is J gene, V gene, CDR3 protein.

TRBJ1-2 TRBV4-3 CASSQGPRDRGYGYTF
TRBJ2-3 TRBV6-6 CASTGTGGTDTQYF
TRBJ2-7 TRBV27 CASSSLGLAYEQYF
TRBJ1-1 TRBV5-1 CASSLGQQNTEAFF
TRBJ1-5 TRBV16 CASSQSRELIQHF
TRBJ1-5 TRBV5-6 CASSLGTRSTQPQHF
TRBJ2-2 TRBV27 CASRRRDRDAGELFF
TRBJ1-1 TRBV27 CASSPPGGVTEAFF
TRBJ1-5 TRBV7-2 CASRESPNQPQHF
TRBJ2-2 TRBV19 CASSESTGELFF
TRBJ2-2 TRBV7-8 CASSLHSGQTNTGELFF
TRBJ1-6 TRBV6-1 CASSEYRAFDNSPLHF
TRBJ1-1 TRBV4-1 CASSQDGGWGTEAFF
TRBJ2-7 TRBV18 CASSFLTGPYEQYF
TRBJ1-1 TRBV5-1 CASSFRGGYLNTEAFF
TRBJ1-1 TRBV11-3 CASSLTGGIAEAFF
TRBJ2-3 TRBV5-8 CASSLAQDTDTQYF
TRBJ2-2 TRBV29-1 CSVEGPGAWDTGELFF
TRBJ2-3 TRBV15 CATSRDGSREAQYF
TRBJ2-7 TRBV13 CASSRTSGRTYEQYF
TRBJ2-7 TRBV6-6 CASSLLRTVSSYEQYF
TRBJ1-3 TRBV7-9 CASSLSGPYGNTIYF
TRBJ1-5 TRBV19 CASSRGGAGNQPQHF
TRBJ1-1 TRBV13 CASSLGPRPEAFF